A selection of T cell receptor beta chains follows, all from one sample in a study of response to subunit inactivated influenza vaccine. TCRdb reprocessed the RT-PCR reads with MiXCR, giving one entry per CDR3 protein. The table has roughly 620,000 distinct CDR3 sequences, about 11% seen once. Another study also made use of these data, one on T cells expressing NK-cell markers.

The sequenced sample was PBMCs from blood, obtained on the day of vaccination. These receptors were collected from a man aged 50-59 years who received an inactivated influenza vaccine. Each CDR3 is given with its conserved first and last residue. The order of the fields is J gene, D gene, clone size, V gene, CDR3 protein, CDR3 DNA. The D gene is left open where the match is weak. Size is omitted from some rows. Given values are once, few, many or a class for expanded clones.

J gene: TRBJ2-2; D gene: NA; clone size: many; V gene: TRBV19; CDR3 protein: CASSPAANTGELFF; CDR3 DNA: TGTGCCAGTAGTCCTGCAGCGAACACCGGGGAGCTGTTTTTT
J gene: TRBJ1-3; D gene: NA; clone size: NA; V gene: TRBV6-1; CDR3 protein: CASSSGGPGNTIYF; CDR3 DNA: TGTGCCAGCAGCTCCGGGGGGCCTGGAAACACCATATATTTT
J gene: TRBJ1-2; D gene: NA; clone size: NA; V gene: TRBV20-1; CDR3 protein: CSAPGGGYGYTF; CDR3 DNA: TGCAGTGCCCCTGGGGGGGGCTATGGCTACACCTTC
J gene: TRBJ2-5; D gene: TRBD1; clone size: few; V gene: TRBV29-1; CDR3 protein: CSVDYQGAGGETQYF; CDR3 DNA: TGCAGCGTAGACTATCAGGGGGCTGGTGGGGAGACCCAGTACTTC
J gene: TRBJ2-1; D gene: TRBD2; clone size: few; V gene: TRBV5-1; CDR3 protein: CASSLRSRTSVYNEQFF; CDR3 DNA: TGCGCCAGCAGCTTGAGGTCTCGGACTAGCGTGTACAATGAGCAGTTCTTC
J gene: TRBJ2-1; D gene: TRBD2; clone size: NA; V gene: TRBV7-2; CDR3 protein: CASSFGTSGRADNEQFF; CDR3 DNA: TGTGCCAGCAGCTTTGGGACTAGCGGGAGGGCCGACAATGAGCAGTTCTTC
J gene: TRBJ2-1; D gene: TRBD2; clone size: NA; V gene: TRBV10-3; CDR3 protein: CATSTSGGENEQFF; CDR3 DNA: TGTGCCACTTCCACTAGCGGGGGCGAGAATGAGCAGTTCTTC
J gene: TRBJ1-1; D gene: NA; clone size: NA; V gene: TRBV7-9; CDR3 protein: CASSLRSHAEAFF; CDR3 DNA: TGTGCCAGCAGCTTAAGATCTCACGCTGAAGCTTTCTTT
J gene: TRBJ1-2; D gene: TRBD1; clone size: NA; V gene: TRBV10-3; CDR3 protein: CAISSLGQANYGYTF; CDR3 DNA: TGTGCCATCAGTAGTCTGGGACAGGCTAACTATGGCTACACCTTC
J gene: TRBJ2-4; D gene: TRBD2; clone size: NA; V gene: TRBV6-2/TRBV6-3; CDR3 protein: CASSNLAGGNIQYF; CDR3 DNA: TGTGCCAGCAGTAACCTAGCGGGAGGAAACATTCAGTACTTC
J gene: TRBJ2-3; D gene: TRBD2; clone size: few; V gene: TRBV28; CDR3 protein: CASSLGGLAGASDTQYF; CDR3 DNA: TGTGCCAGCAGTTTAGGAGGACTAGCGGGAGCATCCGATACGCAGTATTTT
J gene: TRBJ2-3; D gene: NA; clone size: many; V gene: TRBV5-1; CDR3 protein: CASSFNVADTQYF; CDR3 DNA: TGCGCCAGCAGCTTTAACGTAGCAGATACGCAGTATTTT
J gene: TRBJ2-5; D gene: NA; clone size: few; V gene: TRBV7-7; CDR3 protein: CASSLSRAQETQYF; CDR3 DNA: TGTGCCAGCAGCCTAAGTAGGGCGCAAGAGACCCAGTACTTC
J gene: TRBJ1-2; D gene: NA; clone size: many; V gene: TRBV20-1; CDR3 protein: CSASHLGGFGGYTF; CDR3 DNA: TGCAGTGCTAGCCACCTGGGAGGGTTTGGAGGCTACACCTTC
J gene: TRBJ2-5; D gene: TRBD1; clone size: NA; V gene: TRBV6-1; CDR3 protein: CASSSANWDRGGQTQYF; CDR3 DNA: TGTGCCAGCAGTAGCGCAAATTGGGACAGGGGAGGACAGACCCAGTACTTC
J gene: TRBJ2-3; D gene: TRBD2; clone size: many; V gene: TRBV20-1; CDR3 protein: CSAKSGASTDTQYF; CDR3 DNA: TGCAGTGCTAAGAGCGGGGCGAGCACAGATACGCAGTATTTT
J gene: TRBJ2-3; D gene: NA; clone size: few; V gene: TRBV29-1; CDR3 protein: CSVSGGWEDTQYF; CDR3 DNA: TGCAGCGTCTCTGGAGGGTGGGAAGATACGCAGTATTTT
J gene: TRBJ2-5; D gene: NA; clone size: NA; V gene: TRBV20-1; CDR3 protein: CSASGRGGQETQYF; CDR3 DNA: TGCAGTGCTAGTGGGCGGGGCGGACAAGAGACCCAGTACTTC
J gene: TRBJ2-7; D gene: TRBD1; clone size: NA; V gene: TRBV28; CDR3 protein: CASRYRQGGYEQYF; CDR3 DNA: TGTGCCAGCAGGTACAGACAGGGTGGCTACGAGCAGTACTTC
J gene: TRBJ2-5; D gene: NA; clone size: few; V gene: TRBV20-1; CDR3 protein: CSARDPPGTIVQETQYF; CDR3 DNA: TGCAGTGCTAGAGACCCCCCAGGTACCATCGTCCAAGAGACCCAGTACTTC
J gene: TRBJ2-7; D gene: NA; clone size: NA; V gene: TRBV20-1; CDR3 protein: CSARDSEGRAPSYEQYF; CDR3 DNA: TGCAGTGCTAGAGATTCCGAGGGGCGGGCCCCCTCCTACGAGCAGTACTTC
J gene: TRBJ2-7; D gene: NA; clone size: few; V gene: TRBV5-1; CDR3 protein: CASSLEPGSSYEQYF; CDR3 DNA: TGCGCCAGCAGCTTGGAACCGGGTTCCTCCTACGAGCAGTACTTC
J gene: TRBJ2-2; D gene: NA; clone size: many; V gene: TRBV7-2; CDR3 protein: CASSPVLVAGELFF; CDR3 DNA: TGTGCCAGCAGCCCGGTATTGGTCGCCGGGGAGCTGTTTTTT
J gene: TRBJ2-1; D gene: NA; clone size: NA; V gene: TRBV15; CDR3 protein: CATSRGKAYEQFF; CDR3 DNA: TGTGCCACCAGCAGAGGAAAGGCTTACGAGCAGTTCTTC